The present T cell receptor (beta chain) was sequenced within a study of cytomegalovirus exposure and HLA in healthy donors. The donors gave bone marrow, and they were healthy. When sampled, the donors appeared nominally healthy, though they likely had unrecorded immune exposures. The PCR used 60 Vbeta and 13 Jbeta primers. Here immunoSEQ multiplex PCR was the method, and the copy in TCRdb shows in-frame clones only, minus some. The profile shows over 150,000 clones, 68% of them singletons. The length of the CDR3 is 14 residues. Trimming shortened V by 2 bases and J by 4 bases, and 11 bases separated the two germline ends. The germline gives CDR1 MNHNY, CDR2 SVGAGI (reference sequence). As concerns this clone: Its antigen is currently unknown.

Study results and limitations: HLA-A and HLA-B allele assignments for most subjects were reportedly predicted accurately using TCR beta sequences.

This chain uses TRBV6-6 with TRBJ1-2; unclear D gene. This clonotype was sampled from a woman aged 18 to 35 in good health and CMV-seropositive. Source material: PBMCs. The CDR3 nucleotides read TGTGCCAGCAGTTACGGGTCGGAGTCCTATGGCTACACCTTC. This encodes CASSYGSESYGYTF.